This T cell receptor (beta chain) was sequenced during a study of T cell repertoires in cytomegalovirus infection. Study outcomes and limitations: Clonotype analysis showed dominance of the ex vivo response by HLA-C-restricted CMV-specific TCR beta clonotypes.

This clonotype was seen repeatedly, ten times or more. What it binds is not known. The ends were cut back, 1 base at V and 5 bases at J, with 12 bases in the middle. This CDR3 has 16 amino acids. CDR1 and CDR2 from the germline V gene are SGHTA and FQGTGA. TCRdb re-called the reads with MiXCR, one entry per CDR3 protein. The top ten clones hold roughly 50% of a sample with about 570,000 distinct CDR3 sequences, 40% of them seen once. The source is a human donor in good health (CMV status not recorded). Some clones in this sample may be carry-over from other donors' samples. Sequenced material: cultured PBMCs, taken from culture after CMV antigen stimulation. The chain is built from TRBV7-3 and TRBJ1-6, with D perhaps TRBD1 (5 bases). The CDR3 coding sequence is TGTGCCAGCAGCTTAAACCGTGCAGGGAATAATTCACCCCTCCACTTT. Residues: CASSLNRAGNNSPLHF.